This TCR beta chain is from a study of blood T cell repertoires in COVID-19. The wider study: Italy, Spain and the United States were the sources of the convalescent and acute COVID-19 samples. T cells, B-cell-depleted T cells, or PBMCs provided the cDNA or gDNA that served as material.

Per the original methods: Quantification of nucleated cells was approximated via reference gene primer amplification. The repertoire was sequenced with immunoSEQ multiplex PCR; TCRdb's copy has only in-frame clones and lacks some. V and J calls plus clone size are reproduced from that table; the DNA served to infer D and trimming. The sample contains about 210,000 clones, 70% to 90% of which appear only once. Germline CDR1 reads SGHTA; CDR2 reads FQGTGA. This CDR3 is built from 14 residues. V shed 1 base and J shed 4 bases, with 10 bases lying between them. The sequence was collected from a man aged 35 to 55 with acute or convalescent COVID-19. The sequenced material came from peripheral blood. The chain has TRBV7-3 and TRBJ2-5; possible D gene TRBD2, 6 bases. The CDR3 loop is CASSLNAGRETQYF. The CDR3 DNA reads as TGTGCCAGCAGCTTAAATGCGGGACGAGAGACCCAGTACTTC.